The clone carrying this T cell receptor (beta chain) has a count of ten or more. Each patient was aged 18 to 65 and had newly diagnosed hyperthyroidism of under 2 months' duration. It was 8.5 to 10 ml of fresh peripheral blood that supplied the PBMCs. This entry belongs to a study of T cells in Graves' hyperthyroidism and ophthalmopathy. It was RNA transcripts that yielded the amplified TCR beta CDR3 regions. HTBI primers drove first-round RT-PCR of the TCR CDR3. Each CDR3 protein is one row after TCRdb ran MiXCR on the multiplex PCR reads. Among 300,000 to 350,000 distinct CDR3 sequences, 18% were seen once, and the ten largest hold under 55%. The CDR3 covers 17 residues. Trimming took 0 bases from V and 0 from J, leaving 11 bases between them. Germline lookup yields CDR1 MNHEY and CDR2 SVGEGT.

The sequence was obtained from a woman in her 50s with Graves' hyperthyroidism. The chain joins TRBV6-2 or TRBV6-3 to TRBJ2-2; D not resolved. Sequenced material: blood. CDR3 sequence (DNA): TGTGCCAGCAGTTACTCGACGGCGGAACCGAACACCGGGGAGCTGTTTTTT. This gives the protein CASSYSTAEPNTGELFF.